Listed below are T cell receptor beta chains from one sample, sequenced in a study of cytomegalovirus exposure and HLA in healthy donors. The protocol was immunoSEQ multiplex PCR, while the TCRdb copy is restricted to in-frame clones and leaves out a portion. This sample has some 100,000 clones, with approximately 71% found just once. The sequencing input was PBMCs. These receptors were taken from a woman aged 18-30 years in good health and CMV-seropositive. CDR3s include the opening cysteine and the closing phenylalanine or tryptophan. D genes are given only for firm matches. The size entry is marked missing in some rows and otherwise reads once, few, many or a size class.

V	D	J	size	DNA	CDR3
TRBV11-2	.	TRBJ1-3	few	TGTGCCAGCAGCTTTAACCCAGGGTTAGGAAACACCATATATTTT	CASSFNPGLGNTIYF
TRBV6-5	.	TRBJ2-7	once	TGTGCCAGCACCCCAGGGGTGGGGTACGAGCAGTACTTC	CASTPGVGYEQYF
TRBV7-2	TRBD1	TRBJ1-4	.	TGTGCCAGCAGCGGGCAGGGGGCGAGGGCTGAAAAACTGTTTTTT	CASSGQGARAEKLFF
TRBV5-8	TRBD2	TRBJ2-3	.	TGTGCCAGCAGCTTGGGGCCTAGCGGGAGGACAGATACGCAGTATTTT	CASSLGPSGRTDTQYF
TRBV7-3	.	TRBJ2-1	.	TGTGCCAGCAGCTTAACGCGTTACGCTGAGCAGTTCTTC	CASSLTRYAEQFF
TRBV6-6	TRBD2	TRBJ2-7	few	TGTGCCAGCAGTTACCTCATGGGCGGGAGGGCCGCCGAGCAGTACTTC	CASSYLMGGRAAEQYF
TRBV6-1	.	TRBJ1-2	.	TGTGCCAGCAGTCCCCGTTCCTATGGCTACACCTTC	CASSPRSYGYTF
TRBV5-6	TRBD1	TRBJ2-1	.	TGTGCCAGCAGTTCGGACAGGGTTTACAATGAGCAGTTCTTC	CASSSDRVYNEQFF
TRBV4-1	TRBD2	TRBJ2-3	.	TGCGCCAGCAGCCAAGATCAAGTGAGGGCGGGACTAGGCACAGATACGCAGTATTTT	CASSQDQVRAGLGTDTQYF
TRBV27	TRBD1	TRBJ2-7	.	TGTGCCAGCAGGTTGCGCCCGGGACAGGGCTCCTACGAGCAGTACTTC	CASRLRPGQGSYEQYF
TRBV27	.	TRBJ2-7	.	TGTGCCAGCAGTCCTAGACTGTCCTACGAGCAGTACTTC	CASSPRLSYEQYF
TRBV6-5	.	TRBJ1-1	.	TGTGCCAGCAGTTCCCCCGGTACAGGCCTTGTAGCTTTCTTT	CASSSPGTGLVAFF
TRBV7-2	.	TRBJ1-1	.	TGTGCCAGCAGCCAACCCGGGTGGATTACTGAAGCTTTCTTT	CASSQPGWITEAFF
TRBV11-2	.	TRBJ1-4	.	TGTGCTAGCAGCTCCATAAGATCAGAGAGGACTAATGAAAAACTGTTTTTT	CASSSIRSERTNEKLFF
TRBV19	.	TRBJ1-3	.	TGTGCCAGTAGTTTGGAGGTGCTGGCTGGAAACACCATATATTTT	CASSLEVLAGNTIYF
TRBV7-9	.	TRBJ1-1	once	TGTGCCAGCAGTTCCTTGGGAGGAGGCACTGAAGCTTTCTTT	CASSSLGGGTEAFF
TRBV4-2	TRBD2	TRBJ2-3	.	TGTGCCAGCAGCCCGACTAGCGGACCCCGTCAAGATACGCAGTATTTT	CASSPTSGPRQDTQYF
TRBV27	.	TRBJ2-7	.	TGTGCCAGCAGTTTGAGGGCCACCTACGAGCAGTACTTC	CASSLRATYEQYF
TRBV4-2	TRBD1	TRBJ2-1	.	TGTGCCAGCAGCCAAGGGACAGGGGACTACAATGAGCAGTTCTTC	CASSQGTGDYNEQFF
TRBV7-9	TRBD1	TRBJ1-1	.	TGTGCCAGCAGCCCATCCGGGACAGTGAACACTGAAGCTTTCTTT	CASSPSGTVNTEAFF
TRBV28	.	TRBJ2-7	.	TGTGCCAGCAGTCCCTACCTCACAATCGGGTCCTACGAGCAGTACTTC	CASSPYLTIGSYEQYF
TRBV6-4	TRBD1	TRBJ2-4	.	TGTGCCAGCAGTGAGGGACAGGGGACCATTCAGTACTTC	CASSEGQGTIQYF
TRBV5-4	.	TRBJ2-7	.	TGTGCCAGCAGCTTGGACAGATCCTACGAGCAGTACTTC	CASSLDRSYEQYF
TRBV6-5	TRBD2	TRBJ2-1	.	TGTGCCAGCAGTAACCAGGAGCGGGGAACTGAGCAGTTCTTC	CASSNQERGTEQFF
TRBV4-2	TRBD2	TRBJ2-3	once	TGTGCCAGCAGCCAAGTCCTAGCGGGAAACACAGATACGCAGTATTTT	CASSQVLAGNTDTQYF
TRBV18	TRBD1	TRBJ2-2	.	TGTGCCAGCTCACCATTCGGACAGGGTGTAACCGGGGAGCTGTTTTTT	CASSPFGQGVTGELFF
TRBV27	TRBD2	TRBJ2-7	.	TGTGCCAGCAGTATAACAGGACTAGCGGGGACCTACGAGCAGTACTTC	CASSITGLAGTYEQYF
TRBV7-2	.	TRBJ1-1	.	TGTGCCAGCAGCTCCCTAGTCAGGAACACTGAAGCTTTCTTT	CASSSLVRNTEAFF
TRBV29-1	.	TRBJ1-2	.	TGCAGCGTTGGATCGGACAGAACATCAAATGGCTACACCTTC	CSVGSDRTSNGYTF
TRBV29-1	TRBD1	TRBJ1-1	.	TGCAGCGTTGTGAGGGACAGGAACACTGAAGCTTTCTTT	CSVVRDRNTEAFF
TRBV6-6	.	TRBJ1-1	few	TGTGCCAGCAGTTACCCGGAGGAAGCTTTCTTT	CASSYPEEAFF
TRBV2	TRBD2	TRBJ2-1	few	TGTGCCAGCAGGGGGGCGACTAGCGGGGCCCAGAATGAGCAGTTCTTC	CASRGATSGAQNEQFF
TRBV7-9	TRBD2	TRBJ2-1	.	TGTGCCAGCAGCTTAAGGGCTAGCGGGGGAAGGTCCTACAATGAGCAGTTCTTC	CASSLRASGGRSYNEQFF
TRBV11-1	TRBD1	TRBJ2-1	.	TGTGCCAGCAGCTACAGGGGGAACTACAATGAGCAGTTCTTC	CASSYRGNYNEQFF
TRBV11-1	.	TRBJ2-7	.	TGTGCCAGCAGCCCTAAAAGCTCCTACGAGCAGTACTTC	CASSPKSSYEQYF
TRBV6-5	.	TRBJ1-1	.	TGTGCCAGCAGTTACTTCAGGGATACTGAAGCTTTCTTT	CASSYFRDTEAFF
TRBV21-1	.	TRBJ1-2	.	TGTGCCAGCAGCAGGTGCAGGGGTGTTGATGGCTACACCTTC	CASSRCRGVDGYTF
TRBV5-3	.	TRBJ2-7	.	TGTGCCAGAAGCGACAGCTACGAGCAGTACTTC	CARSDSYEQYF
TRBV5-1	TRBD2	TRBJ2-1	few	TGCGCCAGCAGCTTGGCGCCTAGCGGGAGTAACAATGAGCAGTTCTTC	CASSLAPSGSNNEQFF
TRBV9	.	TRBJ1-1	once	TGTGCCAGCAGCGTAGCCCCCCCAGGGGCGGGGGACACTGAAGCTTTCTTT	CASSVAPPGAGDTEAFF
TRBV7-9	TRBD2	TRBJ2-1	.	TGTGCCAGTACCCGGAAGGGACTAGCGGGAGGGCTTGATGAGCAGTTCTTC	CASTRKGLAGGLDEQFF
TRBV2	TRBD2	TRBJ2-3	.	TGTGCCAGCATCGGACTAGCGGGAGTGGCGGATACGCAGTATTTT	CASIGLAGVADTQYF